This T cell receptor beta chain originates from a study of T cell responses to AZD1222 COVID-19 vaccine. Study results and caveats: Across spike, vaccine-associated CD4 TCRs were found, dominant at 160-218 and 743-854.

Assay: immunoSEQ multiplex PCR; the TCRdb copy retains only in-frame clones and omits some. The sample has 100,000 to 120,000 clones, roughly 90% seen once; the top ten hold roughly 14%. V lost 1 base and J lost 3, with 14 bases in between. CDR1 SGHAT and CDR2 FQNNGV come from the germline V gene. This CDR3 comprises 16 residues. Of note for this clone: Its antigen is not identified.

The starting material was peripheral blood, obtained 28 days after the second AZD1222 dose. The receptor was isolated from an adult who received the AZD1222 COVID-19 vaccine. The rearrangement joins TRBV11-2 to TRBJ2-3, with D maybe TRBD2 (6 bases). Here the CDR3 DNA reads TGTGCCAGCAGCTTAGGTGGGCGGGGTAGGACAGATACGCAGTATTTT. This codes for CASSLGGRGRTDTQYF.